Listed below are T cell receptor beta chains from one sample, sequenced in a study of blood T cell repertoires in COVID-19. Assay: immunoSEQ multiplex PCR; the TCRdb copy retains only in-frame clones and omits some. Of roughly 81,000 clones detected, roughly nine tenths appear once; the ten largest clones hold roughly 2%. Sequencing was performed on peripheral blood. The receptors come from a woman between 45 and 65 years old in a cohort sampled during active COVID-19. Each CDR3 is given with its conserved first and last residue. A D gene is named only where the DNA matches it firmly. Size is omitted from some rows. Given values are once, few, many or a class for expanded clones.

abundance,v_gene,j_gene,d_gene,CDR3aa,CDR3nt
.,TRBV9,TRBJ2-7,TRBD2,CASSVGGVRYEQYF,TGTGCCAGCAGCGTCGGGGGGGTCCGCTACGAGCAGTACTTC
.,TRBV24-1,TRBJ1-5,.,CATSHTNSNQPQHF,TGTGCCACCTCACATACAAATAGCAATCAGCCCCAGCATTTT
.,TRBV28,TRBJ2-5,.,CASSLGRVETQYF,TGTGCCAGCAGTTTAGGCAGGGTGGAGACCCAGTACTTC
.,TRBV7-9,TRBJ2-7,.,CASSAGLHYEQYF,TGTGCCAGCAGCGCGGGACTCCACTACGAGCAGTACTTC
once,TRBV3-1/TRBV3-2,TRBJ2-1,.,CASSQDPGSSYNEQFF,TGTGCCAGCAGCCAAGATCCGGGGAGCTCCTACAATGAGCAGTTCTTC
.,TRBV18,TRBJ2-5,TRBD1,CASSKTGGVQETQYF,TGTGCCAGCTCAAAGACAGGGGGAGTTCAAGAGACCCAGTACTTC
.,TRBV12-5,TRBJ1-3,.,CASGLAGGNTIYF,TGTGCTAGTGGTTTGGCGGGGGGAAACACCATATATTTT
.,TRBV20-1,TRBJ2-5,TRBD1,CSQGAGETQYF,TGCAGTCAGGGGGCGGGGGAGACCCAGTACTTC
.,TRBV9,TRBJ1-3,TRBD1,CASSANRGGNTIYF,TGTGCCAGCAGCGCAAACAGGGGGGGAAACACCATATATTTT
.,TRBV6-1,TRBJ1-4,TRBD1,CASSEAPGTGSEKLFF,TGTGCCAGCAGTGAAGCGCCCGGGACAGGGAGTGAAAAACTGTTTTTT
.,TRBV7-9,TRBJ1-1,.,CASSPNEAPRVRNTEAFF,TGTGCCAGCAGCCCCAATGAGGCCCCCAGGGTCCGGAACACTGAAGCTTTCTTT
.,TRBV24-1,TRBJ1-5,.,CATSDGAGFSNQPQHF,TGTGCCACCAGTGATGGGGCAGGGTTTAGCAATCAGCCCCAGCATTTT
once,TRBV19,TRBJ1-1,.,CASGDRRIMNTEAFF,TGTGCCAGTGGAGACAGAAGAATAATGAACACTGAAGCTTTCTTT
.,TRBV12-3/TRBV12-4,TRBJ1-5,.,CASSLRGNQPQHF,TGTGCCAGCAGTTTGCGGGGAAACCAGCCCCAGCATTTT
.,TRBV19,TRBJ2-1,.,CASSMGARRGTYNEQFF,TGTGCCAGTAGTATGGGGGCAAGGCGTGGGACCTACAATGAGCAGTTCTTC
.,TRBV7-8,TRBJ1-1,TRBD1,CASSLQGDTEAFF,TGTGCCAGCAGCTTACAGGGGGACACTGAAGCTTTCTTT
.,TRBV29-1,TRBJ2-2,TRBD1,CSGQGTATGELFF,TGCAGCGGGCAGGGGACAGCCACCGGGGAGCTGTTTTTT
.,TRBV11-3,TRBJ2-7,.,CASSFNRDTSYEQYF,TGTGCCAGCAGCTTTAACCGGGACACCTCCTACGAGCAGTACTTC
.,TRBV5-5,TRBJ1-5,.,CASSLAGTTNQPQHF,TGTGCCAGCAGCTTGGCAGGGACTACCAATCAGCCCCAGCATTTT
.,TRBV15,TRBJ2-3,.,CATSRVGGRTDTQYF,TGTGCCACCAGCAGAGTCGGGGGGCGCACAGATACGCAGTATTTT
.,TRBV7-2,TRBJ2-2,TRBD2,CASTRLSHLAGGGELFF,TGTGCCAGCACCAGACTCTCTCATCTAGCGGGAGGCGGGGAGCTGTTTTTT
.,TRBV19,TRBJ2-1,.,CASSMPSGDEQFF,TGTGCCAGTAGTATGCCGAGTGGAGATGAGCAGTTCTTC
.,TRBV24-1,TRBJ2-2,TRBD1,CATSGGQGQLISTGELFF,TGTGCCACCAGTGGGGGACAGGGGCAATTAATTTCCACCGGGGAGCTGTTTTTT
.,TRBV5-1,TRBJ1-1,.,CASSSQMGATEAFF,TGCGCCAGCAGCTCCCAGATGGGGGCCACTGAAGCTTTCTTT
once,TRBV15,TRBJ2-6,TRBD1,CATSRTGTAGANVLTF,TGTGCCACCAGCAGAACCGGGACAGCTGGGGCCAACGTCCTGACTTTC
.,TRBV30,TRBJ1-5,.,CAWSGQFNQPQHF,TGTGCCTGGAGCGGACAGTTCAATCAGCCCCAGCATTTT
.,TRBV10-3,TRBJ1-1,.,CAIRPGAMNTEAFF,TGTGCCATCAGACCAGGGGCCATGAACACTGAAGCTTTCTTT
.,TRBV3-1/TRBV3-2,TRBJ1-3,TRBD1,CASSQDRVDTIYF,TGTGCCAGCAGCCAGGACAGGGTTGACACCATATATTTT
.,TRBV10-2,TRBJ2-2,TRBD2,CASSKVAGVWTGELFF,TGCGCCAGCAGTAAGGTAGCGGGAGTGTGGACCGGGGAGCTGTTTTTT
.,TRBV18,TRBJ2-1,TRBD1,CASSPTGGTYNEQFF,TGTGCCAGCTCACCAACAGGGGGGACCTACAATGAGCAGTTCTTC
.,TRBV6-5,TRBJ2-7,.,CASRLPGSYEQYF,TGTGCCAGCAGACTCCCAGGGTCCTACGAGCAGTACTTC
.,TRBV4-1,TRBJ2-7,TRBD2,CASSHEGLAFYEQYF,TGCGCCAGCAGCCACGAGGGACTAGCGTTCTACGAGCAGTACTTC
.,TRBV7-6,TRBJ2-7,.,CASSLRGSGEVAYEQYF,TGTGCCAGCAGCCTCCGGGGGTCGGGGGAGGTGGCCTACGAGCAGTACTTC
.,TRBV30,TRBJ2-4,.,CAWSEGHSPLAKNIQYF,TGTGCCTGGAGTGAGGGACACTCACCTCTAGCCAAAAACATTCAGTACTTC
.,TRBV5-1,TRBJ1-1,.,CASSSDPLGGNTEAFF,TGCGCCAGCAGCTCCGATCCGCTCGGGGGTAACACTGAAGCTTTCTTT
.,TRBV18,TRBJ2-4,.,CASSPPEGNIQYF,TGTGCCAGCTCACCACCGGAGGGGAACATTCAGTACTTC
.,TRBV7-9,TRBJ1-2,TRBD1,CASSLRGGDVVYSHGYTF,TGTGCCAGCAGCCTAAGAGGGGGCGACGTGGTTTACTCGCATGGCTACACCTTC
.,TRBV19,TRBJ2-7,TRBD2,CASSWGLANYEQYF,TGTGCCAGTAGTTGGGGACTAGCGAACTACGAGCAGTACTTC
.,TRBV7-3,TRBJ1-2,.,CASSPQSGYGYTF,TGTGCCAGCAGCCCGCAATCGGGGTATGGCTACACCTTC
once,TRBV7-9,TRBJ1-1,TRBD1,CASSAQGADTEAFF,TGTGCCAGCAGCGCCCAGGGGGCGGACACTGAAGCTTTCTTT
few,TRBV6-4,TRBJ2-2,TRBD1,CASSLTGAGELFF,TGTGCCAGCAGCCTGACAGGGGCCGGGGAGCTGTTTTTT
.,TRBV7-8,TRBJ1-3,.,CASSLARYSGNTIYF,TGTGCCAGCAGCTTAGCGAGGTATTCTGGAAACACCATATATTTT
.,TRBV19,TRBJ1-4,TRBD1,CASSTTGEANEKLFF,TGTGCCAGTAGTACCACAGGGGAAGCTAATGAAAAACTGTTTTTT
.,TRBV11-1,TRBJ2-7,TRBD1,CASSTGGSSYEQYF,TGTGCCAGCAGCACAGGGGGGAGCTCCTACGAGCAGTACTTC
.,TRBV7-9,TRBJ1-2,TRBD1,CASTSSGGGGGYTF,TGTGCCAGCACCTCGTCAGGGGGCGGGGGTGGCTACACCTTC
.,TRBV6-5,TRBJ2-7,.,CASRRVGGGEQYF,TGTGCCAGCCGCCGGGTCGGGGGTGGCGAGCAGTACTTC
.,TRBV10-3,TRBJ2-7,TRBD2,CAASGERGLLSYEQYF,TGTGCCGCAAGCGGGGAGCGGGGGCTGTTATCCTACGAGCAGTACTTC
.,TRBV3-1/TRBV3-2,TRBJ1-2,.,CASSLRDTRYGYTF,TGTGCCAGCAGCCTCCGGGACACGAGATATGGCTACACCTTC